These 6 T cell receptor beta chains were sequenced from one sample in a study of shared clonotypes between healthy human individuals. The assay was immunoSEQ multiplex PCR, and TCRdb's table has in-frame clones only and misses some. The table includes hundreds of thousands of clones, about 80% detected once. Sequencing input: memory CD4+ T cells sorted from blood. The subset is: CD45RA-negative fraction. The receptors were gathered from a woman in her twenties or thirties in good health.

V gene TRBV7-2 combines with J gene TRBJ1-2; TRBD1 agrees at 9 bases. V trimming: 2 bases; J trimming: 2 bases; junction bases outside the gene matches: 6. Germline V CDR1 and CDR2: SGHTA, FQGNSA. The CDR3 runs to 16 residues. The DNA of the CDR3 is TGTGCCAGCAGCTTAAGATCGACAGGGGGGAACTATGGCTACACCTTC. The encoded protein is CASSLRSTGGNYGYTF.

The rearrangement joins TRBV19 to TRBJ2-2; 8 bases line up with TRBD1. The germline V gene has CDR1 LNHDA and CDR2 SQIVND (reference sequence). The ends lost 6 bases at V and 2 bases at J; junction bases unmatched: 5. The CDR3 contains 15 residues. The chain's CDR3 is CASRWGQANTGELFF. Here the CDR3 DNA reads TGTGCCAGTAGATGGGGACAGGCCAACACCGGGGAGCTGTTTTTT.

V is TRBV2 and J is TRBJ2-7, with D perhaps TRBD1 or TRBD2 (6 bases each). Trimming removed 7 bases from V and 4 bases from J, with 14 bases in between. This CDR3 comprises 13 residues. Germline CDR1 SNHLY, CDR2 FYNNEI. The CDR3 spells CASIRGAGYEQYF. The CDR3 nucleotides read TGTGCCAGCATTAGGGGGGCGGGTTACGAGCAGTACTTC.

The CDR3 region has the DNA TGCGCCAGCAGTGAGTCGTTTGGGACAGGCAGGTACTTC. Amino acid sequence: CASSESFGTGRYF. The genes are TRBV10-2 and TRBJ2-5; 8 nucleotides agree with TRBD1. CDR3 length equals 13 residues. After removal of 0 bases from V and 13 bases from J, the junction contained 7 bases not matched to a gene. Germline V CDR1 and CDR2: WSHSY, SAAADI.

Note on this clone: This same CDR3 is encoded by further DNA sequences in the sample. The V gene is TRBV9, the J gene TRBJ2-1; possibly TRBD2 for D (6 bases). Per germline, CDR1 SGDLS and CDR2 YYNGEE. The CDR3 covers 15 residues. V lost 0 bases, J lost 3 bases, and 10 bases lay in between. CDR3 nucleotide sequence: TGTGCCAGCAGCGTAGGAGGCGGGGACTACAATGAGCAGTTCTTC. It specifies CASSVGGGDYNEQFF.

This rearrangement joins TRBV30 to TRBJ2-3; D call uncertain. The CDR3 spans 13 residues. The germline gives CDR1 GTSNPN, CDR2 SVGIG (reference sequence). V dropped 6 bases and J dropped 6 bases, with 16 bases sitting between them. The CDR3 reads CACGTKGLDTQYF. CDR3 sequence (DNA): TGTGCCTGTGGAACGAAAGGGTTGGATACGCAGTATTTT.